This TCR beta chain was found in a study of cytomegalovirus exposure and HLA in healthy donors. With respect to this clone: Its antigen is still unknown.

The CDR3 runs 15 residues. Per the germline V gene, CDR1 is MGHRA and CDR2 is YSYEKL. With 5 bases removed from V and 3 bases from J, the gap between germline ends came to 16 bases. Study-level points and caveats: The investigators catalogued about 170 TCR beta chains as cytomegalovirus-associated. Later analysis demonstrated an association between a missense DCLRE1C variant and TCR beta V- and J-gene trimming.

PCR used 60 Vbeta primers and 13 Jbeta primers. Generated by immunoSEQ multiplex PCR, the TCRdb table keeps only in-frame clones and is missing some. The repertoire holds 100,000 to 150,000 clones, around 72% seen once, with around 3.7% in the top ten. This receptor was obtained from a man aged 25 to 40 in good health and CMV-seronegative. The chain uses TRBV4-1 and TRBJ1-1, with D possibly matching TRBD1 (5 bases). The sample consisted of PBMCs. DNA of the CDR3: TGCGCCAGCAGCTCCGGACCCGGGGGGTACACTGAAGCTTTCTTT. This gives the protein CASSSGPGGYTEAFF.